These 10 T cell receptor beta chains share one sample of origin, sequenced in a study of blood T cell repertoires in COVID-19. Here immunoSEQ multiplex PCR was the method, and the copy in TCRdb shows in-frame clones only, minus some. Of under 300,000 clones in the sample, 80% to 90% were seen once. Sequenced sample: peripheral blood. The receptors originated from a woman in her 70s with acute or convalescent COVID-19.

The chain recombines TRBV25-1 with TRBJ2-3; 8 bases are a match to TRBD2. The CDR3 sequence is 16 residues long. Germline V CDR1 and CDR2: MGHDK, SYGVNS. The J segment lost 1 base and the V segment lost 8 bases, leaving 11 bases of the junction unmatched. The CDR3 DNA reads as TGTGCCAGCTCCTCCGTTGGGCGGGGGGGCACAGATACGCAGTATTTT. This sequence encodes CASSSVGRGGTDTQYF.

The chain joins TRBV7-8 to TRBJ1-1, with 9 bases aligning to TRBD1. The CDR3 consists of 16 residues. V trimming: 0 bases; J trimming: 6 bases; junction bases outside the gene matches: 8. Looked up from germline, CDR1 is SGHVS and CDR2 is FQNEAQ. The CDR3 nucleotides read TGTGCCAGCAGCTTAGCCGGTGGACAGGGGCCAGCTGAAGCTTTCTTT. Its translation: CASSLAGGQGPAEAFF. Together with reference TRBV7-8 and TRBJ1-1, the CDR3 gives the full variable domain: GAGVSQSPRYKVAKRGQDVALRCDPISGHVSLFWYQQALGQGPEFLTYFQNEAQLDKSGLPSDRFFAERPEGSVSTLKIQRTQQEDSAVYLCASSLAGGQGPAEAFFGQGTRLTVV.

J is TRBJ2-5 and V is TRBV7-9; D is possibly TRBD2 (7 bases). Germline V CDR1 and CDR2: SEHNR, FQNEAQ (reference sequence). Between the trimmed V and J ends, which lost 4 bases and 9 bases, there was a span of 15 bases. The CDR3 has 13 residues. The CDR3 is CASSYRDYRAQYF. The CDR3 DNA is TGTGCCAGCAGCTACCGGGACTACAGGGCCCAGTACTTC.

Only a few counts were recorded for this clone. The chain is built from TRBV27 and TRBJ2-7, with D possibly TRBD1 on 6 matching bases. The CDR3 is made up of 15 amino acids. Germline CDR1 reads MNHEY; CDR2 reads SMNVEV (reference sequence). Trimming left V 5 bases short and J 0 bases short, with 14 bases between. The CDR3 reads CASSPRQVLSYEQYF. CDR3 sequence (DNA): TGTGCCAGCAGTCCTCGACAGGTCCTCTCCTACGAGCAGTACTTC.

CDR3 sequence (DNA): TGCGCCAGCAGCTTGGACAGGGGGCAAGATGGCTACACCTTC. Its protein product is CASSLDRGQDGYTF. This chain links TRBV5-1 with TRBJ1-2, with 9 bases that match TRBD1. Germline V gene lookup returns CDR1 SGHRS and CDR2 YFSETQ. J gave up 6 bases and V 0 bases, and 3 bases lay outside the gene matches. The CDR3 consists of 14 residues.

The V gene is TRBV9, the J gene TRBJ1-2; D is possibly TRBD1 (6 bases). CDR1 is SGDLS and CDR2 is YYNGEE in the germline V gene. The V and J ends lost 3 bases and 4 bases respectively, with 10 bases between them. The CDR3 spans 13 residues. The CDR3 loop reads CASSEQGSYGYTF. CDR3 nucleotides: TGTGCCAGCAGCGAACAGGGTAGCTATGGCTACACCTTC.

CDR3 nucleotides: TGTGCCAGCAGACTACAGGGAGGGGTTGATGGCTACACCTTC. Protein sequence: CASRLQGGVDGYTF. This sequence joins TRBV27 and TRBJ1-2; the D gene is possibly TRBD1 (6 bases). The CDR3 spans 14 residues. With 6 bases removed from V and 6 bases from J, the gap between germline ends came to 17 bases. The germline CDR1 and CDR2 sequences are MNHEY and SMNVEV (reference sequence).

The chain combines TRBV10-3 with TRBJ2-2; D may be TRBD2 (5 bases). This CDR3 contains 15 residues. The germline V gene encodes CDR1 ENHRY and CDR2 SYGVKD. V gave up 7 bases and J gave up 3 bases, with 15 bases separating them. CDR3 in amino acids: CAIKPGMGDTGELFF. DNA of the CDR3: TGTGCCATCAAGCCGGGGATGGGCGACACCGGGGAGCTGTTTTTT.

V usage is TRBV5-5 and J usage is TRBJ1-6; D remains ambiguous. Trimming cost V 0 bases and J 13 bases, with 8 bases left between them. The length of the CDR3 is 12 residues. The germline V gene encodes CDR1 SGHKS and CDR2 YYEKEE (reference sequence). The CDR3 region has the DNA TGTGCCAGCAGCTTGGGTGCGGAGCCCCTCCACTTT. It encodes CASSLGAEPLHF.

This sequence joins TRBV18 and TRBJ1-6; 8 positions match TRBD1. In germline, CDR1 is KGHSH, CDR2 LQKENI. The junction had 4 bases not matched to a gene; V was cut back by 3 bases and J by 9 bases. The CDR3 covers 14 residues. In nucleotides, the CDR3 is TGTGCCAGCTCACCGGACAGGGTTTTTTCACCCCTCCACTTT. Residues: CASSPDRVFSPLHF.